Sequencing of this T cell receptor beta chain was carried out in a study of T-cell reconstitution after alpha-beta-depleted transplantation in children. Study outcomes and limitations: At around two months after transplant, the alpha-beta T cells were reportedly derived from several hundred expanded clones that came from non-depleted graft cells. Some patients' high day-60 TCRbeta diversity was attributed to recipient cells surviving conditioning. Most T-cell counts and diversity one year after the transplant came from T cells that were newly produced.

Remarks on this clonotype: Its specificity is not known.

This sample's TCRbeta library carried unique molecular identifier barcodes. TCRdb re-called the PCR reads through MiXCR, storing one row per CDR3 protein. The data contain roughly 310,000 distinct CDR3 sequences, roughly 21% of them singletons. Per the germline V gene, CDR1 is SQVTM and CDR2 is ANQGSEA. The CDR3 has 15 amino acids. The V gene lost 2 bases and the J gene lost 2 bases, with 16 bases spanning the gap. The sample was PBMCs, mostly from graft donor cells, taken 180 days after TCRalphabeta/CD19-depleted stem cell transplant. This receptor was identified in a male patient younger than 18 who had a stem cell transplant for acute lymphoblastic leukemia, so the T cells may come from the graft donor. This rearrangement joins TRBV29-1 to TRBJ2-7; D is undetermined. CDR3 in DNA: TGCAGCGTTGAATCTAGAGGCGGCAACCCCTACGAGCAGTACTTC. It is translated as CSVESRGGNPYEQYF.